What follows are 16 T cell receptor beta chains derived from one specimen sequenced in a study of T cell responses to AZD1222 COVID-19 vaccine. Only in-frame clones appear in the TCRdb table, and some are missing; sequencing was by immunoSEQ multiplex PCR. Seen here are approximately 200,000 clones, about 89% observed once, and the top ten hold under 4%. This sample comprised peripheral blood, obtained 28 days after the second AZD1222 dose. These receptors came from an adult who received the AZD1222 COVID-19 vaccine.

The chain recombines TRBV4-1 with TRBJ2-3; D tentatively fits TRBD1 or TRBD2 (6 bases each). V dropped 0 bases and J dropped 9 bases, with 13 bases sitting between them. The germline CDR1 and CDR2 sequences are MGHRA and YSYEKL. The CDR3 length is 14 residues. In DNA form, the CDR3 reads TGCGCCAGCAGCCAAGAAGGAACAGGGAGGACGCAGTATTTT. Amino acids: CASSQEGTGRTQYF.

The chain joins TRBV5-1 to TRBJ2-1, with D possibly called TRBD1 or TRBD2 (7 bases each). The ends were cut back, 2 bases at V and 8 bases at J, with 17 bases in the middle. This CDR3 contains 15 residues. From germline, CDR1 is SGHRS and CDR2 YFSETQ. CDR3 amino acids: CASSFSDRAGDEQFF. CDR3 in DNA: TGCGCCAGCAGCTTCTCCGACAGGGCGGGGGATGAGCAGTTCTTC.

This sequence joins TRBV28 and TRBJ1-1; D gene unclear. V was clipped by 1 base and J by 3 bases, with 12 bases between them. Germline assignment: CDR1 MDHEN and CDR2 SYDVKM. The CDR3 extends over 15 amino acids. CDR3 in DNA: TGTGCCAGCAGTTTATTCCGCTTACGGTACACTGAAGCTTTCTTT. As protein: CASSLFRLRYTEAFF.

This clone appeared a few times. This chain joins TRBV14 and TRBJ1-4; TRBD1 might be the D (5 bases). Trimming removed 0 bases at V and 4 bases at J, with 9 bases between. Per the germline V gene, CDR1 is SGHDN and CDR2 is FVKESK. There are 15 residues in the CDR3. This chain's CDR3 is CASSQDQGYNEKLFF. The CDR3 coding sequence is TGTGCCAGCAGCCAAGATCAGGGTTATAATGAAAAACTGTTTTTT.

The gene calls are TRBV30 and TRBJ2-1; 10 nucleotides match TRBD2. Trimming cost V 0 bases and J 7 bases; bases outside gene matches: 9. The CDR3 has 16 residues. CDR1 GTSNPN and CDR2 SVGIG come from the germline V gene (reference sequence). In DNA form, the CDR3 reads TGTGCCTGGAGTGTACGGAGCGGGAGGGCCGGAAATGAGCAGTTCTTC. Encoded protein: CAWSVRSGRAGNEQFF.

This chain links TRBV27 with TRBJ1-2; 8 bases align to TRBD1. V was clipped by 5 bases and J by 8 bases; unmatched bases: 7. The CDR3 totals 13 residues. Germline V gene data show CDR1 as MNHEY and CDR2 as SMNVEV (reference sequence). Here the CDR3 reads CASSPKDRVGYTF. CDR3 coding DNA: TGTGCCAGCAGTCCGAAGGACAGGGTGGGCTACACCTTC.

A single count supports this clone. The chain carries TRBV18 and TRBJ1-2; D gene uncertain. The CDR3 totals 11 residues. Germline V lookup: CDR1 KGHSH, CDR2 LQKENI. Deletions cut 5 bases from V and 7 bases from J, with 8 bases between. CDR3 residues: CASSNPPGYTF. CDR3 DNA: TGTGCCAGCTCAAACCCCCCTGGCTACACCTTC.

The chain employs TRBV28 and TRBJ1-5; TRBD1 agrees at 7 bases. The CDR3 sequence is 16 residues long. The germline CDR1 and CDR2 sequences are MDHEN and SYDVKM. Unmatched junction bases numbered 14, after V lost 7 bases and J lost 5 bases. As DNA, the CDR3 is TGTGCCAGCACCCCGAGGAGGGGGCTGGGGGATCAGCCCCAGCATTTT. It specifies CASTPRRGLGDQPQHF.

The V gene is TRBV29-1, the J gene TRBJ2-3; 13 positions match TRBD2. The trim removed 4 bases at V and 3 bases at J, leaving 4 bases unmatched. From germline, CDR1 is SQVTM and CDR2 ANQGSEA. The CDR3 loop spans 15 amino acids. CDR3 sequence (DNA): TGCAGCGTTGCCGGGACTAGCGGGACGACAGATACGCAGTATTTT. This codes for CSVAGTSGTTDTQYF.

This sequence joins TRBV5-4 and TRBJ1-1; 8 nucleotides agree with TRBD1. Germline V gene lookup returns CDR1 SGHNT and CDR2 YYREEE (reference sequence). The CDR3 spans 17 residues. J was trimmed by 4 bases and V by 0 bases; bases with no gene match: 11. Here the CDR3 reads CASSLGWQGADLTEAFF. The CDR3 DNA follows: TGTGCCAGCAGCTTGGGATGGCAGGGGGCAGATCTCACTGAAGCTTTCTTT.

The chain couples TRBV19 to TRBJ1-5; TRBD1 matches 8 bases. From germline, CDR1 is LNHDA and CDR2 SQIVND (reference sequence). V lost 5 bases to trimming and J lost 4 bases; unmatched junction nucleotides: 7. This CDR3 has 15 amino acids. The CDR3 reads CASSLVRQGNQPQHF. The CDR3 DNA is TGTGCCAGTAGTCTAGTACGACAGGGGAATCAGCCCCAGCATTTT.

The V gene is TRBV10-3, the J gene TRBJ2-3, with 15 positions matching TRBD2. Trimming at V came to 7 bases and at J to 5 bases, leaving 13 bases not matched to a gene. Germline CDR1 is ENHRY and CDR2 is SYGVKD. The CDR3 runs to 18 residues. The DNA of the CDR3 is TGTGCCATCACCAGAGGACTAGCGGGAGGGCCGCGGGGAGATACGCAGTATTTT. This gives the protein CAITRGLAGGPRGDTQYF.

The chain uses TRBV6-4 and TRBJ2-1; a possible D gene is TRBD2 (5 bases). Deletions cut 2 bases from V and 11 bases from J, with 16 bases between. Germline V lookup: CDR1 MRHNA, CDR2 SNTAGT. The CDR3 is 14 residues long. The CDR3 region is CASSDTLARGKQFF. As DNA, the CDR3 is TGTGCCAGCAGTGACACCCTAGCCCGGGGAAAGCAGTTCTTC.

V and J are TRBV30 and TRBJ1-5; D is perhaps TRBD1 (6 bases). Trimming took off 1 base at V and 7 bases at J, with 17 bases between the two ends. This CDR3 is 15 amino acids long. CDR1 is GTSNPN, CDR2 SVGIG, per germline (reference sequence). CDR3 in DNA: TGTGCCTGGAGTGGGGGGCAGGCCCAGGGGCAGCCCCAGCATTTT. Translating gives CAWSGGQAQGQPQHF.

A single count supports this clone. The chain links TRBV19 to TRBJ1-1, with 8 bases that match TRBD1. This CDR3 has 16 amino acids. Per germline, CDR1 LNHDA and CDR2 SQIVND (reference sequence). Unmatched junction bases numbered 8, after V lost 3 bases and J lost 2 bases. In DNA form, the CDR3 reads TGTGCCAGTAGTATGTTAACGACAGGGGTAAACACTGAAGCTTTCTTT. Protein product: CASSMLTTGVNTEAFF.

V and J are TRBV6-2 or TRBV6-3 and TRBJ2-5; no firm D call. The germline CDR1 and CDR2 sequences are MNHEY and SVGEGT. Trimming left V 2 bases short and J 14 bases short, with 15 bases between. The CDR3 sequence is 12 residues long. As DNA, the CDR3 is TGTGCCAGCAGTTACCCTACGGCGCAGCCATACTTC. The encoded protein is CASSYPTAQPYF.